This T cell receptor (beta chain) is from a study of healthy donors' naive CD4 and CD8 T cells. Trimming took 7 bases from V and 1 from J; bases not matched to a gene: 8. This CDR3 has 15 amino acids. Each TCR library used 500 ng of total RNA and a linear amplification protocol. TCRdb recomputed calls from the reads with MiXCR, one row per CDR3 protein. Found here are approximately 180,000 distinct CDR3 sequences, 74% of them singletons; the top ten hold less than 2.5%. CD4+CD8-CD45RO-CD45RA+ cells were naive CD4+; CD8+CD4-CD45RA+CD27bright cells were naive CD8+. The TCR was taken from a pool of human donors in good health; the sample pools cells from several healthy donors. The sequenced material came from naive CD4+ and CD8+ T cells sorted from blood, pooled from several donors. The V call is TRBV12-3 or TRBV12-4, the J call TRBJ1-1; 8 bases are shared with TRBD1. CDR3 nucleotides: TGTGCCAGCACCCAGGGGGCAGGGTGGAACACTGAAGCTTTCTTT. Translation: CASTQGAGWNTEAFF.